The clone carrying this T cell receptor (beta chain) was seen only once. This sample is part of a study of blood T cell repertoires in COVID-19. Sequenced by immunoSEQ multiplex PCR; TCRdb stores in-frame clones only, minus some. The sample has tens of thousands of clones; about nine tenths are singletons. After removal of 4 bases from V and 5 bases from J, the junction contained 10 bases not matched to a gene. This CDR3 spans 18 amino acids. Germline V gene lookup returns CDR1 SGHVS and CDR2 FNYEAQ. The chain couples TRBV7-6 to TRBJ2-3, with 15 bases identical to TRBD2. The sequencing input was peripheral blood. The sequence derives from a human donor in a cohort sampled during active COVID-19. The CDR3 is CASSSRRTSGRAIDTQYF. CDR3 bases: TGTGCCAGCAGCTCAAGACGGACTAGCGGGAGGGCGATAGATACGCAGTATTTT.